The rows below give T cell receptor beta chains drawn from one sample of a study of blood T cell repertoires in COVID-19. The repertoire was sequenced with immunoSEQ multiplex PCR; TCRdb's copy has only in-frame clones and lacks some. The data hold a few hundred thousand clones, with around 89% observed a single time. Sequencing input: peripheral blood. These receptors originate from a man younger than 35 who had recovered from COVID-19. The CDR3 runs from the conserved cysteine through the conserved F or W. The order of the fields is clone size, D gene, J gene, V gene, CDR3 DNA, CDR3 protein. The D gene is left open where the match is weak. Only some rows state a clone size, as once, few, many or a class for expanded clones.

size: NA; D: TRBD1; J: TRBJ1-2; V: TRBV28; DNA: TGTGCCAGCAGCCCGGGACAGGGGGATGGCTACACCTTC; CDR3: CASSPGQGDGYTF
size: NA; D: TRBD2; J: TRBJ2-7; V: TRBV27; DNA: TGTGCCAGCAGCCAGGGACTAGCATCTCGCCACGAGCAGTACTTC; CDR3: CASSQGLASRHEQYF
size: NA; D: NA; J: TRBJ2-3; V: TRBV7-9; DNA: TGTGCCAGCGGACGAATAGGCAGGGACACAGATACGCAGTATTTT; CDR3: CASGRIGRDTDTQYF
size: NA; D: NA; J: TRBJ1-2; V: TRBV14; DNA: TGTGCCAGCAGCCAAGGTTATAACTTGTACAGGGCGAACTATGGCTACACCTTC; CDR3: CASSQGYNLYRANYGYTF
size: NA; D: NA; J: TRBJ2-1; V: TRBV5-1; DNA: TGCGCCAGCAGCCCGGACGGGAGAGGAAATGAGCAGTTCTTC; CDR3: CASSPDGRGNEQFF
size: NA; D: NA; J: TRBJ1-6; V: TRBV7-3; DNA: TGTGCCAGCAGCCCCGGGGGGCCGAATAGGCCCCTCCACTTT; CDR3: CASSPGGPNRPLHF
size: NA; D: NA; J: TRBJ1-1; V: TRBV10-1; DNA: TGCGCCAGCAGTGAGTTGACAGCAGGTAGAGCTTTCTTT; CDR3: CASSELTAGRAFF
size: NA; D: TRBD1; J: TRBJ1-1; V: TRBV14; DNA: TGTGCCAGCAGCCACTCCGGGACAGGGACTGAAGCTTTCTTT; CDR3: CASSHSGTGTEAFF
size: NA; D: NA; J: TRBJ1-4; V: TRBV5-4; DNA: TGTGCCAGCAGCTCCGGTGTTGGGCAGATGGAAAAACTGTTTTTT; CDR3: CASSSGVGQMEKLFF
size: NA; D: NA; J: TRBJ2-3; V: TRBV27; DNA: TGTGCCAGCAGTCGGGATGCTAGAAATACGCAGTATTTT; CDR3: CASSRDARNTQYF
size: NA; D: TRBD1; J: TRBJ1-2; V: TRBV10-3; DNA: TGTGCCATCAGTGAGTCTGGAGGGGGCAAGTATGGCTACACCTTC; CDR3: CAISESGGGKYGYTF
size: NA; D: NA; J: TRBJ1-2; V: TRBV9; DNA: TGTGCCAGCAGCGTGCCCCTCTCAGGAGGCGATGGCTACACCTTC; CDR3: CASSVPLSGGDGYTF
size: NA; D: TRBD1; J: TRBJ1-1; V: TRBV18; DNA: TGTGCCAGCTCACTCAACGATCAGGGGGACACTGAAGCTTTCTTT; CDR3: CASSLNDQGDTEAFF
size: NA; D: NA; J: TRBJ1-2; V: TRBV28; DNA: TGTGCCAGCAGCCCTGACAGCTCTAACTATGGCTACACCTTC; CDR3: CASSPDSSNYGYTF
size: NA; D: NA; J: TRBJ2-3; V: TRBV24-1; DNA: TGTGCCACCAGTGATGGTCCGGCAGATACGCAGTATTTT; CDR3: CATSDGPADTQYF
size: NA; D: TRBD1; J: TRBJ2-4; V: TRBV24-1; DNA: TGTGCCACCAGTGATTTGGGGGGACAGTCAGAAAACATTCAGTACTTC; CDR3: CATSDLGGQSENIQYF
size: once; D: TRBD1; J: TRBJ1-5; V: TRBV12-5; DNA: TGTGCTAGTGGGACAGGGACCCTGGAGCCCCAGCATTTT; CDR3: CASGTGTLEPQHF
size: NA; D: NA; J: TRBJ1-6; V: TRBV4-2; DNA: TGTGCCAGCAGTCAGGATCGCCTGAGCTCCTATAATTCACCCCTCCACTTT; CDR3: CASSQDRLSSYNSPLHF
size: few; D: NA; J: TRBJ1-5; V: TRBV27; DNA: TGTGCCAGCAGTTTGGTGGGAGGCAATCAGCCCCAGCATTTT; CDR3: CASSLVGGNQPQHF
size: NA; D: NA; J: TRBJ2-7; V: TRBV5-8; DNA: TGTGCCAGCAGCTTAGATAGCCAAGGGGTCTTTTACGAGCAGTACTTC; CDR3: CASSLDSQGVFYEQYF
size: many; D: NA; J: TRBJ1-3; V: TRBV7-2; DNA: TGTGCCAGCAGCTTAGGACAGGCCGACTCTGGAAACACCATATATTTT; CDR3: CASSLGQADSGNTIYF
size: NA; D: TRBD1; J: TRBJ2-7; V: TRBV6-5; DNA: TGTGCCAGCAGTTACTCGTTGGCAGGGGGTAGCGAGCAGTACTTC; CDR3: CASSYSLAGGSEQYF
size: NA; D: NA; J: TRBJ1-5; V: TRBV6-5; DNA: TGTGCCAGCAGTTGGAATGGGGGCGCGGGTCAGCCCCAGCATTTT; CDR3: CASSWNGGAGQPQHF
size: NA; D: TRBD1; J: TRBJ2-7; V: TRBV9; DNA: TGTGCCAGCAGCCCAGGGGGTTTCGTCTACGAGCAGTACTTC; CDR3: CASSPGGFVYEQYF
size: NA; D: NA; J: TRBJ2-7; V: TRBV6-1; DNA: TGTGCCAGCAGTGAAGAGGACAGCAGTTTTTTTCCAAATACCTACGAGCAGTACTTC; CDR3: CASSEEDSSFFPNTYEQYF
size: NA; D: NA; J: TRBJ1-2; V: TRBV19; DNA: TGTGCCAGTAGTATAGATCAAGGTAGGACTCGGGCTGGCTACACCTTC; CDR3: CASSIDQGRTRAGYTF
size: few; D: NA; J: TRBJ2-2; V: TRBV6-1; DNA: TGTGCCAGCAGTGATAGGGCGGGGACCGGGGAGCTGTTTTTT; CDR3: CASSDRAGTGELFF
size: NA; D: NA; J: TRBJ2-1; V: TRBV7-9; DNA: TGTGCCAGCAGCATCTCCGGGGATGAGCAGTTCTTC; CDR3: CASSISGDEQFF
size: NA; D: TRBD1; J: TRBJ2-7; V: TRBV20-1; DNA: TGCAGTGCTAGTTCGGGGACAGGGGACTACGAGCAGTACTTC; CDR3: CSASSGTGDYEQYF
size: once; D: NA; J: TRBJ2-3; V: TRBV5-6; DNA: TGTGCCAGCAGTTCCGGCACAGATACGCAGTATTTT; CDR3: CASSSGTDTQYF
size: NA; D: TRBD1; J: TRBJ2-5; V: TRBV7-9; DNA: TGTGCCAGCAGCTTAGTGACAGGGGGCGGTTTAGAGACCCAGTACTTC; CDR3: CASSLVTGGGLETQYF
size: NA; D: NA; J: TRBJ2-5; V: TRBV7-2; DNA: TGTGCCAGCAGTGGGACACAAGCTCAAGAGACCCAGTACTTC; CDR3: CASSGTQAQETQYF
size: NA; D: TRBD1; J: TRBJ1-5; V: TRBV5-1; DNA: TGCGCCAGCAGCTCTGCAGGGGGGAATCAGCCCCAGCATTTT; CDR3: CASSSAGGNQPQHF
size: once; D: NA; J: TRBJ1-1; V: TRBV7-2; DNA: TGTGCCAGCAGCTTAGAGGGCAGGGTGAGCACTGAAGCTTTCTTT; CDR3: CASSLEGRVSTEAFF
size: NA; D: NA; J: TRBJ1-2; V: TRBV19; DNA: TGTGCCAGTAGTGTCGCAGTGACTAACTATGGCTACACCTTC; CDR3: CASSVAVTNYGYTF
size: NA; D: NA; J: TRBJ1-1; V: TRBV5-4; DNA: TGTGCCAGCAGCTCTAAACAGGGCTCGAACACTGAAGCTTTCTTT; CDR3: CASSSKQGSNTEAFF
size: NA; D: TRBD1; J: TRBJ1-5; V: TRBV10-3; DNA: TGTGCCATCAGTGAGTACCCGGACAGGGGCAGCAATCAGCCCCAGCATTTT; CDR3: CAISEYPDRGSNQPQHF
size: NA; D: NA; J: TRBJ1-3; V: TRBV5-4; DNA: TGTGCCAGCAGCTTGGGTTCCCCAGACTCTGGAAACACCATATATTTT; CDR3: CASSLGSPDSGNTIYF
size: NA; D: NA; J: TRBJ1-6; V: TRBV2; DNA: TGTGCCAGCAGACAGGGCCCCTTCGATAATTCACCCCTCCACTTT; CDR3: CASRQGPFDNSPLHF
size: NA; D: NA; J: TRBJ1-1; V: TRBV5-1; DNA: TGCGCCAGCAGCTTGGCAAAGAGGGAGAACACTGAGGCTTTCTTT; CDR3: CASSLAKRENTEAFF
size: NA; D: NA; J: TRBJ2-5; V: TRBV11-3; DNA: TGTGCCAGCAGCCCCCAGACAGGACAACAAGAGACCCAGTACTTC; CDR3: CASSPQTGQQETQYF
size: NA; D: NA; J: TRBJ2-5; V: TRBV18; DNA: TGTGCCAGCTCCCCTCTAGGGGTGGCGGAAGAGACCCAGTACTTC; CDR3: CASSPLGVAEETQYF
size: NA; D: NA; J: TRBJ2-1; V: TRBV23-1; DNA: TGCGCCAGCAGTCAATCGTGCAGGGGCTCCAATGAGCAGTTCTTC; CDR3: CASSQSCRGSNEQFF
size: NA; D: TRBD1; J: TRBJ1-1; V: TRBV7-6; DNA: TGTGCCAGCAGCCGGGGACAGGCCACTGAAGCTTTCTTT; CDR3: CASSRGQATEAFF
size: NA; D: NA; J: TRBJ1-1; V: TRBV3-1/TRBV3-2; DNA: TGTGCCAGCAGCCCAGAAGTAAGGACACCGTCAAACACTGAAGCTTTCTTT; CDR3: CASSPEVRTPSNTEAFF
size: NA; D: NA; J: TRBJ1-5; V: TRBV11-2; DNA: TGTGCCAGCAGCTTTGACGGGTCCCAGCCCCAGCATTTT; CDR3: CASSFDGSQPQHF
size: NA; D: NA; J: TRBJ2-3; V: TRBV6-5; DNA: TGTGCCAGCAGTTATTCCGGGACTCCAGATACGCAGTATTTT; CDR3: CASSYSGTPDTQYF
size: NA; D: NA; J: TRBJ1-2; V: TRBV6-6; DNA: TGTGCCAGCACGGGAGAGGGTGGCTACACCTTC; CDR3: CASTGEGGYTF
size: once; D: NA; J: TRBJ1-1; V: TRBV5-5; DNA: TGTGCCAGCAGTCGCATCGGAGAAACGGGGACTGAAGCTTTCTTT; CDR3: CASSRIGETGTEAFF
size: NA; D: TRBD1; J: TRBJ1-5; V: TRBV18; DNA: TGTGCCAGCTCACCCACAGGGGGGCAGCCCCAGCATTTT; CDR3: CASSPTGGQPQHF
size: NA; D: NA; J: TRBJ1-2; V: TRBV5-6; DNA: TGTGCCAGCAGCTTGGAGAGGGTAGGCGGCTACACCTTC; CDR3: CASSLERVGGYTF
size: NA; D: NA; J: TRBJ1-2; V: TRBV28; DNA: TGTGCCAGCAGTGATATCCCGGGACTGATGAACTATGGCTACACCTTC; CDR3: CASSDIPGLMNYGYTF
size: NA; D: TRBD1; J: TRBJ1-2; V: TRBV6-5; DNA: TGTGCCAGCAGTTACTCTCTGACAGGGGGTAGCTATGGCTACACCTTC; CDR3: CASSYSLTGGSYGYTF
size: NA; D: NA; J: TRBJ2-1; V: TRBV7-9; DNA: TGTGCCAGCAGCCCGATATTTCCCAGTGAGCAGTTCTTC; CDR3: CASSPIFPSEQFF